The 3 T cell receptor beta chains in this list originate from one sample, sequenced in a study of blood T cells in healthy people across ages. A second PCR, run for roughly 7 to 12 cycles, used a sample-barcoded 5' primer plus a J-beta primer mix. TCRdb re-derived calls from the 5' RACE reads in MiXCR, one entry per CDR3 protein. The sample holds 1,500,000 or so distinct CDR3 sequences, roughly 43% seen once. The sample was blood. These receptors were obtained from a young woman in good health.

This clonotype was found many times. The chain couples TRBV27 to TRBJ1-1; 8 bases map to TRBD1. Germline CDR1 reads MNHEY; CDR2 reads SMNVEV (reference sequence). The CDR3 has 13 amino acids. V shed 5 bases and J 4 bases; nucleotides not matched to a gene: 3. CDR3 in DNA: TGTGCCAGCAGTCTGACAGGGGTCACTGAAGCTTTCTTT. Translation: CASSLTGVTEAFF.

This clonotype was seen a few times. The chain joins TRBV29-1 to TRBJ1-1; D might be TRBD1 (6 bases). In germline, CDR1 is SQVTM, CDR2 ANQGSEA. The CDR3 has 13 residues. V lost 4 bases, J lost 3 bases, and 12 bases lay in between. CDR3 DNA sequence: TGCAGCGTTGGGCGGGGGCTGGACACTGAAGCTTTCTTT. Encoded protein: CSVGRGLDTEAFF.

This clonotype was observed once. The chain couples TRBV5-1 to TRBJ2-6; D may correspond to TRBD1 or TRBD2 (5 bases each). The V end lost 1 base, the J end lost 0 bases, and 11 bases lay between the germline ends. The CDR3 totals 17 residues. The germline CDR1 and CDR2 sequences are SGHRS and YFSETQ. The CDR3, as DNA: TGCGCCAGCAGCTTGAACCAGGGACGCTCTGGGGCCAACGTCCTGACTTTC. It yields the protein CASSLNQGRSGANVLTF.